This T cell receptor beta chain appears in the sequencing data of a study of cytomegalovirus exposure and HLA in healthy donors. Whole-study results and caveats: Roughly uniform sequencing depth across donors was assumed, possibly incorrectly. TCR beta sequences reportedly predicted most subjects' HLA-A and HLA-B alleles accurately.

The germline V gene encodes CDR1 SEHNR and CDR2 FQNEAQ (reference sequence). The germline V and J ends were trimmed by 1 base and 3 bases, with 12 bases remaining between them. The length of the CDR3 is 15 residues. The PCR ran on 60 Vbeta and 13 Jbeta primers. TCRdb's copy holds only in-frame clones and misses some; the assay was immunoSEQ multiplex PCR. This repertoire shows around 130,000 clones, around four fifths found once; its top ten account for over 1%. Regarding this clone: Its specificity is not known.

Sample: PBMCs. The chain is built from TRBV7-9 and TRBJ2-5; the D gene is possibly TRBD1 (5 bases). This clonotype originated in a boy between 10 and 17 years old in good health and CMV-seronegative. The CDR3 DNA reads TGTGCCAGCAGCTTAGAGGGCAGGGTGGAAGAGACCCAGTACTTC. It specifies CASSLEGRVEETQYF.